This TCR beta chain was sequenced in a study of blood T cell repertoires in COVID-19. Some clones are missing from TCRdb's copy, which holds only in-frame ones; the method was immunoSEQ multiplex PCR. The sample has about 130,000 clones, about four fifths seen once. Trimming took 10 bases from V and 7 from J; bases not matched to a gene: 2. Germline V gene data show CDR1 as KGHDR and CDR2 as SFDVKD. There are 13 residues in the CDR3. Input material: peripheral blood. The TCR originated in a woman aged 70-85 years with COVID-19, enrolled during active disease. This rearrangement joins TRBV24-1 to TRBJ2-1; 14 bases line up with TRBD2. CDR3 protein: CATTSGGVNEQFF. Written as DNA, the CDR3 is TGTGCCACGACTAGCGGGGGGGTGAATGAGCAGTTCTTC.